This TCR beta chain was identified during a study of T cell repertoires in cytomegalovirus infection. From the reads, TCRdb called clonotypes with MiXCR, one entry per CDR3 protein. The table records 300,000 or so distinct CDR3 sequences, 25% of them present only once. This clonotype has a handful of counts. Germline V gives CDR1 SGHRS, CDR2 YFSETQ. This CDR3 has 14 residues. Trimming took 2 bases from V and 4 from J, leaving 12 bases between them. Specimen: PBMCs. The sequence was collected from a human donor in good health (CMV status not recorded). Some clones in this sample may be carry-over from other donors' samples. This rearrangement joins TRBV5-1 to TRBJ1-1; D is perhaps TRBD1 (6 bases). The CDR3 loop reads CASSFQEGGTEAFF. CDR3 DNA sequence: TGCGCCAGCAGCTTTCAGGAGGGGGGCACTGAAGCTTTCTTT.